Listed here are 25 T cell receptor beta chains from one sample, sequenced in a study of shared clonotypes between healthy human individuals. Sequenced by immunoSEQ multiplex PCR; TCRdb stores in-frame clones only, minus some. The data show approximately 2.3 million clones, with more than 80% seen just once and 0.35% to 0.5% held by the top ten. Sample: naive CD4+ T cells from PBMCs. As for subset: CD45RA+ positively selected. The origin of the receptors is a man between 18 and 35 years old in good health. Some clones in this sample may be carry-over from other donors' samples.

V and J are TRBV27 and TRBJ1-5; no reliable D call. V lost 4 bases and J 3 bases, leaving 7 bases between the germline ends. This CDR3 region has 13 residues. Germline loops: CDR1 MNHEY, CDR2 SMNVEV (reference sequence). CDR3 nucleotides: TGTGCCAGCAGTTACCAGTACAATCAGCCCCAGCATTTT. It is translated as CASSYQYNQPQHF.

The chain is built from TRBV6-5 and TRBJ2-2; D assignment may be TRBD1 or TRBD2 (5 bases each). The ends were cut back, 6 bases at V and 4 bases at J, with 18 bases in the middle. The CDR3 extends over 16 amino acids. From germline, CDR1 is MNHEY and CDR2 SVGAGI. CDR3 sequence (DNA): TGTGCCAGCAGCTACGGGGCTGGGGGTGTCACCGGGGAGCTGTTTTTT. It specifies CASSYGAGGVTGELFF.

CDR3 nucleotide sequence: TGTGCCAGCAGGGGGATGACAGATACGCAGTATTTT. Amino acids: CASRGMTDTQYF. This sequence joins TRBV2 and TRBJ2-3; D remains unclear. The CDR3 consists of 12 residues. The germline V and J ends were trimmed by 6 bases and 3 bases, with 7 bases remaining between them. Germline values: CDR1 SNHLY, CDR2 FYNNEI. Variable domain in full (rest from reference TRBV2 and TRBJ2-3): EPEVTQTPSHQVTQMGQEVILRCVPISNHLYFYWYRQILGQKVEFLVSFYNNEISEKSEIFDDQFSVERPDGSNFTLKIRSTKLEDSAMYFCASRGMTDTQYFGPGTRLTVL.

The chain employs TRBV5-6 and TRBJ2-7; unclear D gene. V gave up 0 bases and J gave up 3 bases, with 10 bases separating them. Germline lookup yields CDR1 SGHDT and CDR2 YYEEEE. This CDR3 contains 14 residues. CDR3 DNA sequence: TGTGCCAGCAGCTTGGGGTTCATGAGCTACGAGCAGTACTTC. Translated, it gives CASSLGFMSYEQYF. The variable domain in full, with the rest retrieved from reference TRBV5-6 and TRBJ2-7, is DAGVTQSPTHLIKTRGQQVTLRCSPKSGHDTVSWYQQALGQGPQFIFQYYEEEERQRGNFPDRFSGHQFPNYSSELNVNALLLGDSALYLCASSLGFMSYEQYFGPGTRLTVT.

The V call is TRBV5-1, the J call TRBJ2-3; maybe TRBD1 (6 bases). Germline V CDR1 and CDR2: SGHRS, YFSETQ. The V end lost 4 bases, the J end lost 3 bases, and 12 bases lay between the germline ends. CDR3 size: 14 residues. CDR3 nucleotide sequence: TGCGCCAGCAGCCGGCTAGGGGGAACAGATACGCAGTATTTT. This encodes CASSRLGGTDTQYF.

The chain links TRBV9 to TRBJ2-2, with D perhaps matching TRBD2 (6 bases). This CDR3 contains 17 residues. V shed 3 bases and J shed 5 bases, with 20 bases lying between them. Germline V gene data show CDR1 as SGDLS and CDR2 as YYNGEE. For the CDR3, the DNA is TGTGCCAGCAGCGCCCGGGCGGCCGGGAGTAAGACCGGGGAGCTGTTTTTT. It specifies CASSARAAGSKTGELFF.

V gene TRBV6-5 combines with J gene TRBJ2-7; the D is unclear. Per germline, CDR1 MNHEY and CDR2 SVGAGI. CDR3 length equals 11 residues. The germline V and J ends were trimmed by 2 bases and 6 bases, with 5 bases remaining between them. The CDR3 DNA reads TGTGCCAGCAGTTACCTCAGCGAGCAGTACTTC. It is translated as CASSYLSEQYF.

The CDR3 DNA follows: TGCGCCAGCAGCCCGACAGATATTATTGAAGCTTTCTTT. Residues: CASSPTDIIEAFF. The rearrangement uses TRBV5-1 and TRBJ1-1, with D possibly being TRBD1 (5 bases). The germline V and J ends were trimmed by 4 bases and 7 bases, with 14 bases remaining between them. The length of the CDR3 is 13 residues. Germline CDR1 SGHRS, CDR2 YFSETQ.

The chain joins TRBV7-8 to TRBJ1-1; tentative D call: TRBD1 (5 bases). Trimming left V 1 base short and J 4 bases short, with 10 bases between. CDR1 SGHVS and CDR2 FQNEAQ come from the germline V gene. CDR3 length: 14 amino acids. This CDR3 reads CASSLVRGSTEAFF. The DNA for the CDR3 is TGTGCCAGCAGCTTAGTGCGGGGGAGCACTGAAGCTTTCTTT.

The chain combines TRBV5-4 with TRBJ2-1, with D perhaps matching TRBD2 (5 bases). V was cut by 3 bases and J by 8 bases, with 27 bases left in between. In germline, CDR1 is SGHNT, CDR2 YYREEE (reference sequence). This CDR3 is built from 18 residues. The CDR3 region has the DNA TGTGCCAGCAGCTCATACTCGGGTCTAGCTGGCGCTTGGGATGAGCAGTTCTTC. Translated, it gives CASSSYSGLAGAWDEQFF.

The rearrangement joins TRBV7-2 to TRBJ1-5; no clear D gene. V gave up 3 bases and J gave up 6 bases, with 12 bases separating them. The CDR3 runs to 14 residues. Looked up from germline, CDR1 is SGHTA and CDR2 is FQGNSA. In nucleotides, the CDR3 is TGTGCCAGCAGCTTCGGCCCAGGCTCTCAGCCCCAGCATTTT. Translating gives CASSFGPGSQPQHF.

The J gene is TRBJ2-2, the V gene TRBV28, with D uncertain. Germline V gene data show CDR1 as MDHEN and CDR2 as SYDVKM. This CDR3 region has 12 residues. The V and J ends lost 1 base and 9 bases respectively, with 6 bases between them. This chain's CDR3 is CASSLSRRELFF. CDR3 DNA: TGTGCCAGCAGTTTATCGCGGAGGGAGCTGTTTTTT.

CDR3 sequence reads: CASSPREGRQYF. CDR3 nucleotide sequence: TGTGCCAGCAGCCCCCGGGAGGGGCGGCAGTACTTC. The chain is built from TRBV5-5 and TRBJ2-7; 8 nucleotides agree with TRBD2. This CDR3 has 12 residues. Germline assignment: CDR1 SGHKS and CDR2 YYEKEE (reference sequence). V lost 4 bases, J lost 9 bases, and 6 bases stayed unmatched.

The chain carries TRBV6-6 and TRBJ2-2; possibly TRBD2 for D (7 bases). Germline V gene sequence: CDR1 MNHNY, CDR2 SVGAGI (reference sequence). Trimming cost V 6 bases and J 6 bases, with 17 bases left between them. This CDR3 is built from 15 residues. The CDR3: CASRPQGGMAGELFF. CDR3 nucleotides: TGTGCCAGCAGACCACAGGGAGGGATGGCCGGGGAGCTGTTTTTT.

The CDR3 bases are TGCGCCAGCAGCTTGCAGCCTAATAAGGCCGGGGAGCTGTTTTTT. This encodes CASSLQPNKAGELFF. The V gene is TRBV5-1, the J gene TRBJ2-2; D unclear. Germline V lookup: CDR1 SGHRS, CDR2 YFSETQ. Trimming cost V 1 base and J 6 bases, with 13 bases left between them. The CDR3 spans 15 residues.

As to this clone: Other nucleotide sequences in the sample specify the same CDR3. The chain joins TRBV20-1 to TRBJ2-7; D ambiguous. Germline values: CDR1 DFQATT, CDR2 SNEGSKA (reference sequence). The CDR3 is made up of 11 amino acids. Trimming took 3 bases from V and 4 from J, leaving 7 bases between them. CDR3: CSASDLYEQYF. The DNA for the CDR3 is TGCAGTGCTAGTGACCTATACGAGCAGTACTTC.

The gene calls are TRBV28 and TRBJ1-5; D unclear. With 6 bases removed from V and 6 bases from J, the gap between germline ends came to 18 bases. CDR3 length: 15 residues. The germline V gene encodes CDR1 MDHEN and CDR2 SYDVKM. Here the CDR3 DNA reads TGTGCCAGCAGCTGGAGTCGAGGCTTGGGTCAGCCCCAGCATTTT. This codes for CASSWSRGLGQPQHF. Together with reference TRBV28 and TRBJ1-5, the CDR3 gives the full variable domain: DVKVTQSSRYLVKRTGEKVFLECVQDMDHENMFWYRQDPGLGLRLIYFSYDVKMKEKGDIPEGYSVSREKKERFSLILESASTNQTSMYLCASSWSRGLGQPQHFGDGTRLSIL.

V usage is TRBV7-6 and J usage is TRBJ2-3; 10 bases are a match to TRBD2. CDR3 length: 16 amino acids. Losses at the gene ends were 1 base for V and 4 bases for J; bases not matched to a gene: 5. The germline gives CDR1 SGHVS, CDR2 FNYEAQ. CDR3: CASSLVASGSADTQYF. CDR3 DNA: TGTGCCAGCAGCTTAGTTGCTAGCGGGAGCGCAGATACGCAGTATTTT.

V is TRBV18 and J is TRBJ2-7, with D possibly being TRBD2 (5 bases). Between the trimmed V and J ends, which lost 2 bases and 0 bases, there was a span of 11 bases. The CDR3 has 15 residues. Germline CDR1 and CDR2: KGHSH and LQKENI. CDR3 bases: TGTGCCAGCTCACCAGGACTCGACCGCTCCTACGAGCAGTACTTC. It translates to CASSPGLDRSYEQYF. Supplemented by reference TRBV18 and TRBJ2-7, the full variable domain reads NAGVMQNPRHLVRRRGQEARLRCSPMKGHSHVYWYRQLPEEGLKFMVYLQKENIIDESGMPKERFSAEFPKEGPSILRIQQVVRGDSAAYFCASSPGLDRSYEQYFGPGTRLTVT.

This rearrangement joins TRBV4-1 to TRBJ1-1, with 7 bases aligning to TRBD1. This CDR3 contains 15 residues. V dropped 4 bases and J dropped 0; count of bases not matched to a gene: 5. Germline V lookup: CDR1 MGHRA, CDR2 YSYEKL. CDR3 coding DNA: TGCGCCAGCAGCCGAGTGACAGGGATGAACACTGAAGCTTTCTTT. This sequence encodes CASSRVTGMNTEAFF.

This chain joins TRBV27 and TRBJ1-2; D is unresolved. V lost 2 bases to trimming and J lost 5 bases, with 12 bases between them. The CDR3 length is 14 residues. Germline CDR1 and CDR2: MNHEY and SMNVEV (reference sequence). CDR3 nucleotides: TGTGCCAGCAGTTTAAAAGGCGTCGGGTATGGCTACACCTTC. Translating it yields CASSLKGVGYGYTF.

The genes are TRBV5-1 and TRBJ2-6; 7 bases map to TRBD2. Germline-derived CDR1 and CDR2 are SGHRS and YFSETQ. The ends lost 6 bases at V and 0 bases at J; junction bases unmatched: 3. CDR3 length: 15 residues. The CDR3 loop reads CASTGGRSGANVLTF. The CDR3 bases are TGCGCCAGCACGGGAGGTCGCTCTGGGGCCAACGTCCTGACTTTC.

The V and J genes are TRBV21-1 and TRBJ2-1. TRBV21-1 is shown as a pseudogene. CDR3 length: 18 residues. The CDR3 coding sequence is TGTGCCAGCAGAACTTACACCCTCCATGAGTTTCCGGGGCATGAGCAGTTCTTC. It codes for CASRTYTLHEFPGHEQFF.

Notes on this clone: The same CDR3 arises from other DNA sequences in this sample as well. This chain joins TRBV6-5 and TRBJ2-1; D is possibly TRBD1 (5 bases). The germline V gene has CDR1 MNHEY and CDR2 SVGAGI. Trimming cost V 6 bases and J 8 bases, with 14 bases left between them. This CDR3 comprises 13 residues. The CDR3 reads CASSPPGRDEQFF. CDR3 DNA sequence: TGTGCCAGCAGCCCCCCAGGGCGCGATGAGCAGTTCTTC.

Worth noting for this clone: This specimen includes other DNA sequences encoding the same CDR3. This chain links TRBV5-4 with TRBJ2-7; 9 nucleotides match TRBD1. The CDR3 is 13 residues long. V trimming: 4 bases; J trimming: 5 bases; junction bases outside the gene matches: 4. Germline CDR1 SGHNT, CDR2 YYREEE (reference sequence). CDR3 bases: TGTGCCAGCAGCCTAGGACAGGGGAACGAGCAGTACTTC. It codes for CASSLGQGNEQYF.